The 22 T cell receptor beta chains presented below share a single source sample, sequenced in a study of cytomegalovirus exposure and HLA in healthy donors. Primers: 60 Vbeta forward and 13 Jbeta reverse. Sequencing used immunoSEQ multiplex PCR; TCRdb keeps in-frame clones, though not all of them. Altogether 100,000 to 150,000 clones are present, approximately 80% being singletons, with the ten largest covering under 2%. The sample was PBMCs. All receptors come from a female donor in good health and CMV-seropositive.

The chain links TRBV5-1 to TRBJ1-2; 8 positions agree with TRBD1. CDR1 and CDR2 from the germline V gene are SGHRS and YFSETQ. V lost 2 bases, J lost 5 bases, and 5 bases stayed unmatched. The CDR3 totals 14 residues. As DNA, the CDR3 is TGCGCCAGCAGCTTCGGACAGGGCCAGTATGGCTACACCTTC. This codes for CASSFGQGQYGYTF.

V gene TRBV7-9 combines with J gene TRBJ1-1; perhaps TRBD1 as D (5 bases). Per the germline V gene, CDR1 is SEHNR and CDR2 is FQNEAQ (reference sequence). V lost 1 base and J lost 3, with 12 bases in between. This CDR3 spans 15 amino acids. The CDR3 DNA follows: TGTGCCAGCAGCTTAGAGGGGATAGTGCACACTGAAGCTTTCTTT. Protein: CASSLEGIVHTEAFF.

This clone was detected only a few times. The rearrangement joins TRBV6-5 to TRBJ2-5, with D maybe TRBD2 (6 bases). Germline assignment: CDR1 MNHEY and CDR2 SVGAGI. This CDR3 is 14 amino acids long. Trimming shortened V by 7 bases and J by 2 bases, and 14 bases separated the two germline ends. CDR3 protein: CASTDSTRQETQYF. CDR3 DNA sequence: TGTGCCAGCACCGACTCGACTAGGCAAGAGACCCAGTACTTC.

This chain joins TRBV19 and TRBJ2-3, with 9 bases that match TRBD2. The V gene's germline CDR1 is LNHDA and CDR2 SQIVND (reference sequence). V shed 4 bases, J shed 4 bases, and the junction held 6 bases outside the gene matches. The CDR3 consists of 15 residues. CDR3 DNA: TGTGCCAGTAGTAGGAAAGGGACTAGCTCAGATACGCAGTATTTT. Protein sequence: CASSRKGTSSDTQYF.

The rearrangement joins TRBV29-1 to TRBJ1-2; 7 bases fit TRBD1. The CDR3 has 13 amino acids. Trimming took 6 bases from V and 6 from J; bases not matched to a gene: 10. In germline, CDR1 is SQVTM, CDR2 ANQGSEA. In DNA form, the CDR3 reads TGCAGCGTCAGACAGGGTGCGATAAATGGCTACACCTTC. Protein product: CSVRQGAINGYTF.

The V call is TRBV4-2, the J call TRBJ2-3, with 10 bases lining up with TRBD2. J gave up 0 bases and V 1 base, and 7 bases lay outside the gene matches. The length of the CDR3 is 18 residues. Germline-derived CDR1 and CDR2 are LGHNA and YNFKEQ. CDR3 region: CASSQVIGLAESTDTQYF. DNA for the CDR3: TGTGCCAGCAGCCAAGTTATAGGACTAGCGGAGAGCACAGATACGCAGTATTTT.

The genes are TRBV28 and TRBJ2-5; 9 positions match TRBD2. The CDR3 length is 13 residues. V was pared by 10 bases and J by 4 bases, with 7 bases of the junction left unmatched. CDR1 is MDHEN, CDR2 SYDVKM, per germline. Here the CDR3 reads CATLSGGLETQYF. The CDR3, as DNA: TGTGCCACCCTCAGCGGGGGGCTAGAGACCCAGTACTTC.

This clone appeared a few times. The CDR3 region is CASSLRAGDTQYF. The CDR3 DNA sequence: TGCGCCAGCAGCCTCCGAGCGGGGGATACGCAGTATTTT. The chain recombines TRBV10-1 with TRBJ2-3; 7 bases fit TRBD2. Germline CDR1 reads WNHNN; CDR2 reads SYGVQD (reference sequence). With V trimmed by 6 bases and J by 6 bases, 6 bases remained unmatched. The CDR3 sequence is 13 residues long.

This clone was counted between two and nine times. The J gene is TRBJ1-2, the V gene TRBV10-3; TRBD1 aligns across 10 bases. The CDR3 is made up of 14 amino acids. The germline V gene encodes CDR1 ENHRY and CDR2 SYGVKD. V shed 7 bases, J shed 1 base, and the junction held 3 bases outside the gene matches. This chain's CDR3 is CAITRTGGNYGYTF. The CDR3 DNA reads TGTGCCATCACAAGGACAGGGGGTAACTATGGCTACACCTTC.

This clone was recorded once. The chain recombines TRBV30 with TRBJ1-1, with D maybe TRBD1 (5 bases). V lost 2 bases to trimming and J lost 3 bases, with 10 bases between them. The CDR3 is 13 amino acids. In germline, CDR1 is GTSNPN, CDR2 SVGIG (reference sequence). CDR3 DNA: TGTGCCTGGAGTTTGGCAGGGTACACTGAAGCTTTCTTT. It yields the protein CAWSLAGYTEAFF.

This clone was observed a single time. CDR3 sequence (DNA): TGTGCCAGCAGGACTAGCGGGGGAACCTACAATGAGCAGTTCTTC. This encodes CASRTSGGTYNEQFF. The J gene is TRBJ2-1, the V gene TRBV2; 12 nucleotides match TRBD2. Germline V lookup: CDR1 SNHLY, CDR2 FYNNEI. J gave up 2 bases and V 6 bases, and 2 bases lay outside the gene matches. CDR3 length: 15 residues.

CDR3 in amino acids: CASSEQDSTEAFF. DNA for the CDR3: TGTGCCAGCAGTGAACAGGACAGCACTGAAGCTTTCTTT. V gene TRBV6-1 combines with J gene TRBJ1-1, with D perhaps matching TRBD1 (6 bases). CDR3 length equals 13 residues. V was cut by 2 bases and J by 4 bases, with 8 bases left in between. Germline values: CDR1 MNHNS, CDR2 SASEGT.

This chain joins TRBV2 and TRBJ1-2; 7 bases match TRBD1. Trimming removed 5 bases from V and 8 bases from J; junction bases left unmatched: 11. CDR3 length: 14 residues. Germline lookup yields CDR1 SNHLY and CDR2 FYNNEI. This chain's CDR3 is CASSLGRQGDGYTF. The DNA of the CDR3 is TGTGCCAGCAGTCTAGGGAGGCAGGGGGACGGCTACACCTTC.

The V call is TRBV4-1, the J call TRBJ1-1, with 7 bases lining up with TRBD1. The CDR3 length is 16 residues. With 7 bases clipped from V and 4 bases from J, the junction kept 15 bases outside the gene matches. Germline CDR1 reads MGHRA; CDR2 reads YSYEKL. The CDR3 sequence: CASNLNPDRAGTEAFF. CDR3 bases: TGCGCCAGCAACTTAAACCCCGACAGGGCGGGCACTGAAGCTTTCTTT.

This chain joins TRBV5-4 and TRBJ1-5; D is unresolved. V was pared by 0 bases and J by 6 bases, with 13 bases between. Looked up from germline, CDR1 is SGHNT and CDR2 is YYREEE (reference sequence). The CDR3 has 15 amino acids. In DNA, the CDR3 is TGTGCCAGCAGCTTGGTAAGTCGTGGAGGTCAGCCCCAGCATTTT. Its translation: CASSLVSRGGQPQHF.

This rearrangement joins TRBV19 to TRBJ2-1, with 8 bases aligning to TRBD1. V trimming: 3 bases; J trimming: 7 bases; junction bases outside the gene matches: 5. Germline V gene lookup returns CDR1 LNHDA and CDR2 SQIVND (reference sequence). This CDR3 has 14 amino acids. The CDR3 coding sequence is TGTGCCAGTAGTATTGGCCAGGGGGCTAATGAGCAGTTCTTC. Translating it yields CASSIGQGANEQFF.

This clone occurred a few times. The chain carries TRBV5-1 and TRBJ2-6; D remains ambiguous. This CDR3 contains 15 residues. Germline V CDR1 and CDR2: SGHRS, YFSETQ. Trimming took off 2 bases at V and 3 bases at J, with 9 bases between the two ends. DNA of the CDR3: TGCGCCAGCAGCTTCGATGGCTTTGGGGCCAACGTCCTGACTTTC. Its translation: CASSFDGFGANVLTF.

V gene TRBV5-4 combines with J gene TRBJ2-7; 7 bases map to TRBD1. Trimming removed 0 bases from V and 0 bases from J; junction bases left unmatched: 0. Germline assignment: CDR1 SGHNT and CDR2 YYREEE (reference sequence). CDR3 size: 14 residues. The DNA of the CDR3 is TGTGCCAGCAGCTTGGGGGACAGCTCCTACGAGCAGTACTTC. Protein: CASSLGDSSYEQYF.

This clone is a singleton in its sample. V usage is TRBV6-1 and J usage is TRBJ1-5, with D unresolved. V was pared by 2 bases and J by 9 bases, with 11 bases between. This CDR3 is built from 13 residues. In germline, CDR1 is MNHNS, CDR2 SASEGT. The CDR3 protein is CASSESESLPQHF. The CDR3 DNA reads TGTGCCAGCAGTGAATCTGAGAGTTTGCCCCAGCATTTT.

V usage is TRBV6-5 and J usage is TRBJ1-1; D possibly corresponds to TRBD1 (6 bases). Germline values: CDR1 MNHEY, CDR2 SVGAGI. V was shortened by 6 bases and J by 2 bases, with 13 bases between the two germline ends. The CDR3 loop spans 14 amino acids. CDR3 loop: CASRGAGVNTEAFF. As DNA, the CDR3 is TGTGCCAGCAGAGGGGCAGGGGTAAACACTGAAGCTTTCTTT.

The chain carries TRBV2 and TRBJ1-2, with unresolved D. Between the trimmed V and J ends, which lost 2 bases and 6 bases, there was a span of 13 bases. This CDR3 region has 14 residues. Germline assignment: CDR1 SNHLY and CDR2 FYNNEI. CDR3 protein: CASSESRGTDGYTF. The CDR3 region has the DNA TGTGCCAGCAGTGAAAGTCGGGGTACGGATGGCTACACCTTC.

This clone was found a few times. The chain uses TRBV6-6 and TRBJ2-1; 13 positions match TRBD2. There are 14 residues in the CDR3. V lost 6 bases, J lost 7 bases, and 3 bases stayed unmatched. Germline assignment: CDR1 MNHNY and CDR2 SVGAGI (reference sequence). The CDR3 coding sequence is TGTGCCAGCAGGCCGGGACTAGCGGGAAATGAGCAGTTCTTC. As protein: CASRPGLAGNEQFF.